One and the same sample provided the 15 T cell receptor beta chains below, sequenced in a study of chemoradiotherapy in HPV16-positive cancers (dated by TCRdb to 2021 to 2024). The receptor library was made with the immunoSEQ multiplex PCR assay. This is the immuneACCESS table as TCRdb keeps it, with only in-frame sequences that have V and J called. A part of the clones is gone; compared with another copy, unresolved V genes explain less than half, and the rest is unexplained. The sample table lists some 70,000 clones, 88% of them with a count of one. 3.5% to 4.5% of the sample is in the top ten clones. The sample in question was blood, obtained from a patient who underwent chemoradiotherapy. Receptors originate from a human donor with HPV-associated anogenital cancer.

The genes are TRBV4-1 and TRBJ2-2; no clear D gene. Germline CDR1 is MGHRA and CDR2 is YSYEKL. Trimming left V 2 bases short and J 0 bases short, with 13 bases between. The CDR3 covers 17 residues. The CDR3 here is CASSQPPGYPNTGELFF. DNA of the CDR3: TGCGCCAGCAGCCAACCTCCGGGCTACCCGAACACCGGGGAGCTGTTTTTT.

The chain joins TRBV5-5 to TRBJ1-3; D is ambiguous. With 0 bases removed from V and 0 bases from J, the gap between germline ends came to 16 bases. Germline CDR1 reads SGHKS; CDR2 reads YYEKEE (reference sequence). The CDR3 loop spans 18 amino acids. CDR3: CASSLGTMRTSSGNTIYF. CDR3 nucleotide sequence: TGTGCCAGCAGCTTGGGGACGATGCGGACTAGCTCTGGAAACACCATATATTTT.

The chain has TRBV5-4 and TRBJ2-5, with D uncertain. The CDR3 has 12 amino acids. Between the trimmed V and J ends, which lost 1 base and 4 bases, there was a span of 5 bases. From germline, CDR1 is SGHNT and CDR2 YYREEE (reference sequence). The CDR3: CASSLQRETQYF. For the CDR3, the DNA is TGTGCCAGCAGCTTGCAGCGAGAGACCCAGTACTTC.

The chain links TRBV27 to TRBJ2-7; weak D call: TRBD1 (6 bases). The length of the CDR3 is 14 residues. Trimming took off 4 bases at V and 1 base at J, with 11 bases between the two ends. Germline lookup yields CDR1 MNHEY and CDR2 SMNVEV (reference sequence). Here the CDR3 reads CASSSLDRSYEQYF. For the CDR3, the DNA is TGTGCCAGCAGTTCCCTAGACAGGTCCTACGAGCAGTACTTC.

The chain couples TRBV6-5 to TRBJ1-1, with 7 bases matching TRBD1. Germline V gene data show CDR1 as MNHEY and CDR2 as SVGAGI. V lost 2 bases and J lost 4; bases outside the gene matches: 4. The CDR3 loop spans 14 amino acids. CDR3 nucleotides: TGTGCCAGCAGTTACGAGGGGGCTGGCACTGAAGCTTTCTTT. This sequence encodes CASSYEGAGTEAFF.

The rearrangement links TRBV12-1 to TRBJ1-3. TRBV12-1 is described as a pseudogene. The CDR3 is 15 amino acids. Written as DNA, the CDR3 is TGTGCCAGCAGCTTTCCAGCGAGCTCTGGAAACACCATATATTTT. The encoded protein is CASSFPASSGNTIYF.

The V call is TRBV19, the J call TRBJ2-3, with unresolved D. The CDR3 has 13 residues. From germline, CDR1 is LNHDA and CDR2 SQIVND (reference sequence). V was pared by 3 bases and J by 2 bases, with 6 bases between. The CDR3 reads CASSIGHTDTQYF. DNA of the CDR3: TGTGCCAGTAGTATCGGTCACACAGATACGCAGTATTTT.

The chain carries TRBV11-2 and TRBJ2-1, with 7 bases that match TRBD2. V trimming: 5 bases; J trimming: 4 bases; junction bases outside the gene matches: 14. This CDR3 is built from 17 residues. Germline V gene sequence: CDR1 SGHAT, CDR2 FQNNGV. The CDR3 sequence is CASSADVYSSGYNEQFF. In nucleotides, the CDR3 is TGTGCCAGCAGCGCTGACGTCTATAGTAGCGGGTACAATGAGCAGTTCTTC.

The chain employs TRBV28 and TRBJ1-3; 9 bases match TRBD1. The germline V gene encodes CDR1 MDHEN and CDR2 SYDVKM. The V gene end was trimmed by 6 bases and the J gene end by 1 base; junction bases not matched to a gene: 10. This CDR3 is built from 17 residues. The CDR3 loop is CASRTTGGLSSGNTIYF. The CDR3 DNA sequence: TGTGCCAGCAGGACCACAGGGGGCTTATCTTCTGGAAACACCATATATTTT.

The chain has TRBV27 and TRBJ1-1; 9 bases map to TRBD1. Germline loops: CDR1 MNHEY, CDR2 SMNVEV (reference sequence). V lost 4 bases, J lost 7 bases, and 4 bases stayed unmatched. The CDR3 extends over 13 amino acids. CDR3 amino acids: CASSWGQGVEAFF. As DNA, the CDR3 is TGTGCCAGCAGTTGGGGACAGGGAGTTGAAGCTTTCTTT.

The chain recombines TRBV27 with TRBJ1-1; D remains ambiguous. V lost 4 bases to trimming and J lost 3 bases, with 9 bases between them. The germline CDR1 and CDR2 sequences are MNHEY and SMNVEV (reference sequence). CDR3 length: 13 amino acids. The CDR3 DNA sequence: TGTGCCAGCAGTTCCCATGCGTACACTGAAGCTTTCTTT. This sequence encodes CASSSHAYTEAFF.

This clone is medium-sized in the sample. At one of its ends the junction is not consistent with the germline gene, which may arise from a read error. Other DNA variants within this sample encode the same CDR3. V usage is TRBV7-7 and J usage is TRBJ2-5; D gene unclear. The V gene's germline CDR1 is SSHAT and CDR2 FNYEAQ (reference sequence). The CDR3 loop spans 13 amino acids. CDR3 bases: TGTGCTAGCAGCCTGATACGTTACGGCAGGCAGTACTTC. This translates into CASSLIRYGRQYF.

CDR3 bases: TGCGCCAGCAGCTTGGACGGGGCTACCCCCTTTGGTCAGTACTTC. Residues: CASSLDGATPFGQYF. This chain links TRBV5-1 with TRBJ2-7, with D perhaps assigned TRBD1 or TRBD2 (5 bases each). This CDR3 comprises 15 residues. Germline assignment: CDR1 SGHRS and CDR2 YFSETQ. V lost 0 bases to trimming and J lost 10 bases, with 20 bases between them.

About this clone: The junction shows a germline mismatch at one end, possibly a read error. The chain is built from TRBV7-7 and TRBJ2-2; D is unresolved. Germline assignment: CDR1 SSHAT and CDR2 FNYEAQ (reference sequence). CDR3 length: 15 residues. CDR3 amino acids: CASSPDREFAGELFF. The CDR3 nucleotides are TGTGCTAGCAGCCCAGATAGGGAATTCGCCGGGGAGCTGTTTTTT.

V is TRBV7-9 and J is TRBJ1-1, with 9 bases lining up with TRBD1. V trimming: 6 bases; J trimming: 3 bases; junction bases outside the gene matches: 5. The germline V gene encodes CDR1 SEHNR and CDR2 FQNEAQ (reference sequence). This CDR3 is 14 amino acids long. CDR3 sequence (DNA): TGTGCCAGCAGAGATTGGACAGGGGACACTGAAGCTTTCTTT. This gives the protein CASRDWTGDTEAFF.